These 20 T cell receptor beta chains were all obtained from the same sample, sequenced in a study of human T cells and chemical hapten exposure (dated by TCRdb to the early 2020s). The library relied on RACE. TCRdb lists the instrument as NextSeq 500. The public reads were quality trimmed at Q25 with fastp and then assembled into clones with MiXCR by TCRdb, keeping productive beta chains. Rows matching on CDR3 protein sequence are summarized as one entry with the most common DNA and genes. For this sample the table gives tens of thousands of distinct CDR3 sequences, of which approximately 10% were detected only once. Clones ranked in the top ten supply approximately 1.5% of the sample. The sample's time point, from its label and the paper: patch test 1, 2 weeks after DPC sensitization. The treatment or condition label of this sample denotes: therapeutic diphenylcyclopropenone sensitization with weekly scalp DPC.

The input for sequencing was whole blood, taken in connection with sensitization to the hapten diphenylcyclopropenone (DPC). These receptors were obtained from a woman between 45 and 65 years old with alopecia areata. Some clones in this sample may be carry-over from other donors' samples.

This chain connects TRBV5-4 to TRBJ2-7; no clear D. V lost 0 bases to trimming and J lost 2 bases, with 15 bases between them. The CDR3 is 16 amino acids. The germline gives CDR1 SGHNT, CDR2 YYREEE (reference sequence). The CDR3: CASSLEALSTPYEQYF. The CDR3 nucleotides read TGTGCCAGCAGCTTGGAGGCACTCTCCACCCCCTACGAGCAGTACTTC.

This clonotype was picked up a small number of times. J is TRBJ2-7 and V is TRBV4-2, with D unresolved. Germline CDR1 is LGHNA and CDR2 is YNFKEQ. The CDR3 contains 15 residues. Trimming took 4 bases from V and 4 from J, leaving 17 bases between them. The CDR3 loop is CASSLEGAPSYEQYF. CDR3 nucleotide sequence: TGTGCCAGCAGCCTGGAAGGTGCCCCAAGTTACGAGCAGTACTTC.

A note on this clonotype: Its ends do not fully match the called genes, so a read error is possible. The rearrangement joins TRBV12-3 or TRBV12-4 to TRBJ1-5, with a weak D call TRBD1 (5 bases). There are 15 residues in the CDR3. CDR3: CASSSRQYSNQHQHF. CDR3 sequence (DNA): TGTGCCAGCAGTAGTCGACAGTATAGCAATCAGCACCAGCATTTT.

The rearrangement joins TRBV4-1 to TRBJ2-6, with D possibly TRBD1 on 6 matching bases. Trimming took 1 base from V and 4 from J, leaving 14 bases between them. The length of the CDR3 is 17 residues. Germline V gene data show CDR1 as MGHRA and CDR2 as YSYEKL. Written as DNA, the CDR3 is TGCGCCAGCAGCCAAGCTATTACAGGGATGGGGGCCAACGTCCTGACTTTC. Its translation: CASSQAITGMGANVLTF.

This clonotype has at least ten counts. The chain uses TRBV28 and TRBJ2-3, with D uncertain. Germline CDR1 and CDR2: MDHEN and SYDVKM. CDR3 size: 12 residues. The germline V and J ends were trimmed by 4 bases and 2 bases, with 4 bases remaining between them. As DNA, the CDR3 is TGTGCCAGCAGTTGGGTCACAGATACGCAGTATTTT. This translates into CASSWVTDTQYF. Supplemented by reference TRBV28 and TRBJ2-3, the full variable domain reads DVKVTQSSRYLVKRTGEKVFLECVQDMDHENMFWYRQDPGLGLRLIYFSYDVKMKEKGDIPEGYSVSREKKERFSLILESASTNQTSMYLCASSWVTDTQYFGPGTRLTVL.

The chain is built from TRBV4-3 and TRBJ2-7, with 7 positions matching TRBD1. Germline trimming cut 1 base from V and 7 bases from J; bases unmatched to any gene: 7. The length of the CDR3 is 14 residues. CDR1 is LGHNA, CDR2 YSLEER, per germline. CDR3 in amino acids: CASSQAQGVGEQYF. The CDR3 DNA is TGCGCCAGCAGCCAAGCTCAGGGGGTTGGGGAGCAGTACTTC.

The rearrangement uses TRBV6-1 and TRBJ1-5, with a tentative D call TRBD1 (5 bases). The CDR3 loop spans 13 amino acids. Trimming left V 3 bases short and J 4 bases short, with 7 bases between. CDR1 and CDR2 from the germline V gene are MNHNS and SASEGT. The DNA of the CDR3 is TGTGCCAGCAGTGAGACAGCGAATCAGCCCCAGCATTTT. This gives the protein CASSETANQPQHF.

V usage is TRBV7-9 and J usage is TRBJ2-7; D remains unclear. Trimming removed 1 base at V and 3 bases at J, with 7 bases between. The germline V gene encodes CDR1 SEHNR and CDR2 FQNEAQ (reference sequence). The CDR3 covers 13 residues. CDR3 coding DNA: TGTGCCAGCAGCTTAGAGACTCTCTACGAGCAGTACTTC. It translates to CASSLETLYEQYF.

This clonotype was recorded a few times. The chain has TRBV7-6 and TRBJ1-2, with TRBD1 matching over 7 bases. J was trimmed by 5 bases and V by 4 bases; bases with no gene match: 4. In germline, CDR1 is SGHVS, CDR2 FNYEAQ. CDR3 length: 13 amino acids. CDR3 residues: CASSSGTAYGYTF. The DNA for the CDR3 is TGTGCCAGCAGCTCCGGGACAGCGTATGGCTACACCTTC. The full variable domain, rest sourced from reference TRBV7-6 and TRBJ1-2, is GAGVSQSPRYKVTKRGQDVALRCDPISGHVSLYWYRQALGQGPEFLTYFNYEAQQDKSGLPNDRFSAERPEGSISTLTIQRTEQRDSAMYRCASSSGTAYGYTFGSGTRLTVV.

The chain combines TRBV19 with TRBJ2-7; TRBD1 might be the D (5 bases). The CDR3 length is 13 residues. CDR1 and CDR2 from the germline V gene are LNHDA and SQIVND (reference sequence). The ends were cut back, 6 bases at V and 3 bases at J, with 12 bases in the middle. In DNA form, the CDR3 reads TGTGCCAGTAGCCTCAGGGAACACTACGAGCAGTACTTC. Translated: CASSLREHYEQYF.

This clonotype occurred a few times. This chain links TRBV7-8 with TRBJ1-4; 7 bases are a match to TRBD1. The germline gives CDR1 SGHVS, CDR2 FQNEAQ. V lost 1 base, J lost 8 bases, and 7 bases stayed unmatched. This CDR3 has 15 amino acids. Written as DNA, the CDR3 is TGTGCCAGCAGCTTAGACAGGGGCGCGTCCGAAAAACTGTTTTTT. It yields the protein CASSLDRGASEKLFF.

A few counts support this clonotype. This sequence joins TRBV7-2 and TRBJ2-3; either TRBD1 or TRBD2 may fit D (5 bases each). This CDR3 region has 14 residues. The V and J ends lost 5 bases and 4 bases respectively, with 13 bases between them. Germline assignment: CDR1 SGHTA and CDR2 FQGNSA. CDR3 coding DNA: TGTGCCAGCAGCCCCGGGGCCGGAGCAGATACGCAGTATTTT. Translation: CASSPGAGADTQYF.

This clonotype has ten or more counts. The rearrangement links TRBV29-1 to TRBJ1-2; D is possibly TRBD1 (5 bases). The V and J ends lost 4 bases and 7 bases respectively, with 13 bases between them. Germline V gene lookup returns CDR1 SQVTM and CDR2 ANQGSEA. This CDR3 has 12 amino acids. The CDR3 loop reads CSVVQGASGYTF. DNA for the CDR3: TGCAGCGTTGTCCAGGGCGCAAGTGGCTACACCTTC.

In its sample, this clonotype was seen a few times. The chain is built from TRBV2 and TRBJ2-5, with 9 positions matching TRBD2. Trimming removed 2 bases from V and 7 bases from J; junction bases left unmatched: 8. The CDR3 contains 15 residues. Germline CDR1 SNHLY, CDR2 FYNNEI. DNA for the CDR3: TGTGCCAGCAGTGAACAGAGTAGGCGGGGGGGGACCCAGTACTTC. It is translated as CASSEQSRRGGTQYF.

This clonotype has just a few counts. The genes are TRBV29-1 and TRBJ2-1; D is ambiguous. CDR1 SQVTM and CDR2 ANQGSEA come from the germline V gene. The CDR3 is made up of 11 amino acids. The germline V and J ends were trimmed by 6 bases and 6 bases, with 9 bases remaining between them. The CDR3 loop is CSVTSFNEQFF. CDR3 in DNA: TGCAGCGTCACCTCGTTCAATGAGCAGTTCTTC.

The sample holds a few counts of this clonotype. The CDR3 loop reads CASSQRLASQFF. DNA of the CDR3: TGTGCCAGCAGCCAGAGACTAGCCTCCCAGTTCTTC. The chain joins TRBV7-3 to TRBJ2-1; 7 bases map to TRBD2. The CDR3 totals 12 residues. Trimming at V came to 5 bases and at J to 13 bases, leaving 8 bases not matched to a gene. From germline, CDR1 is SGHTA and CDR2 FQGTGA.

This clonotype was observed a few times. The chain couples TRBV20-1 to TRBJ2-4, with D hard to call. Germline values: CDR1 DFQATT, CDR2 SNEGSKA (reference sequence). Trimming left V 6 bases short and J 3 bases short, with 18 bases between. CDR3 length equals 15 residues. CDR3 sequence (DNA): TGCAGTGCACTGGACGGACGAGAGGTCAAAAACATTCAGTACTTC. This gives the protein CSALDGREVKNIQYF.

The chain is built from TRBV18 and TRBJ2-1; TRBD1 agrees at 7 bases. V was clipped by 6 bases and J by 10 bases; unmatched bases: 12. Germline V gene sequence: CDR1 KGHSH, CDR2 LQKENI. The CDR3 loop spans 14 amino acids. This chain's CDR3 is CASSLNRGMEEQFF. The CDR3 DNA follows: TGTGCCAGCTCTCTAAACAGGGGAATGGAAGAGCAGTTCTTC.

V and J are TRBV18 and TRBJ1-1, with D possibly matching TRBD1 (6 bases). Trimming stripped 2 bases from V and 1 base from J, with 14 bases between. CDR1 is KGHSH, CDR2 LQKENI, per germline. The CDR3 length is 16 residues. The CDR3 protein is CASSPSATGKNTEAFF. CDR3 DNA: TGTGCCAGCTCACCATCGGCGACAGGCAAGAACACTGAAGCTTTCTTT.

Note on this clonotype: A much bigger clone sits one base away, suggesting this may be a read error. The V gene is TRBV2, the J gene TRBJ2-2; TRBD2 agrees at 7 bases. The germline gives CDR1 SNHLY, CDR2 FYNNEI. This CDR3 is 14 amino acids long. CDR3 nucleotide sequence: TGTGCCAGCGGCACGGGGGGAGGCACCGTGGAGCTGTTTTTT. Translation: CASGTGGGTVELFF.